This T cell receptor (beta chain) is from a study of neurological immune-mediated disorders. This CDR3 has 14 residues. V was pared by 1 base and J by 3 bases, with 9 bases between. Per germline, CDR1 SGHTA and CDR2 FQGNSA. Time point reported: longitudinal time-point 3. The cDNA was generated by 5'RACE with 10-nucleotide random UMIs. Via MiXCR, TCRdb re-called the 5' RACE reads, giving one row per CDR3 protein. The sample yields about 45,000 distinct CDR3 sequences, approximately 15% seen once. At least ten counts were recorded for this clonotype. V is TRBV7-2 and J is TRBJ2-5; possible D gene TRBD1, 6 bases. The sequence derives from a man aged 25-45 years in good health. Material: PBMCs. The CDR3 spells CASSLVSGEETQYF. CDR3 in DNA: TGTGCCAGCAGCTTAGTTTCAGGGGAAGAGACCCAGTACTTC.